The 21 T cell receptor beta chains below come from one sample, sequenced in a study of T cell responses to AZD1222 COVID-19 vaccine. TCRdb keeps only in-frame clones here, not all; method: immunoSEQ multiplex PCR. The sample consists of over 85,000 clones, roughly 90% of them appearing once. Specimen: peripheral blood, collected 28 days after the second AZD1222 dose. These receptors all come from an adult who received the AZD1222 COVID-19 vaccine.

The rearrangement uses TRBV19 and TRBJ2-2; 13 bases map to TRBD2. From germline, CDR1 is LNHDA and CDR2 SQIVND (reference sequence). The CDR3 spans 19 residues. J gave up 4 bases and V 0 bases, and 8 bases lay outside the gene matches. The CDR3 reads CASSIEGLAGLRGTGELFF. For the CDR3, the DNA is TGTGCCAGTAGTATAGAGGGACTAGCGGGGCTCCGGGGCACCGGGGAGCTGTTTTTT.

For the CDR3, the DNA is TGTGCCAGCAGCCCAGGACTCAATGATTCACCCCTCCACTTT. Its protein product is CASSPGLNDSPLHF. The V and J genes are TRBV3-1 (or the pseudogene TRBV3-2) and TRBJ1-6; D unclear. CDR1 and CDR2 (germline): LGHDT, YNNKEL (reference sequence). The CDR3 spans 14 residues. V was shortened by 4 bases and J by 8 bases, with 12 bases between the two germline ends.

The chain is built from TRBV5-1 and TRBJ2-7; TRBD2 aligns across 9 bases. Trimming took 0 bases from V and 7 from J; bases not matched to a gene: 8. Germline V gene sequence: CDR1 SGHRS, CDR2 YFSETQ. This CDR3 is built from 15 residues. CDR3 DNA sequence: TGCGCCAGCAGCTTGGAGGGACTAGCAATCGGGGAGCAGTACTTC. Protein: CASSLEGLAIGEQYF.

The genes are TRBV6-1 and TRBJ2-6; D gene unclear. This CDR3 is built from 15 residues. The V gene's germline CDR1 is MNHNS and CDR2 SASEGT. V shed 2 bases and J shed 0 bases, with 5 bases lying between them. CDR3 residues: CASSEYTSGANVLTF. DNA for the CDR3: TGTGCCAGCAGTGAATATACCTCTGGGGCCAACGTCCTGACTTTC.

The V and J genes are TRBV6-6 and TRBJ1-1; the D is unclear. Trimming removed 5 bases at V and 4 bases at J, with 11 bases between. The CDR3 spans 13 residues. Germline assignment: CDR1 MNHNY and CDR2 SVGAGI (reference sequence). The CDR3 DNA follows: TGTGCCAGCAGTCGATCCGGGATCACTGAAGCTTTCTTT. Its protein is CASSRSGITEAFF.

The chain has TRBV27 and TRBJ2-1; D remains unclear. CDR1 MNHEY and CDR2 SMNVEV come from the germline V gene (reference sequence). The CDR3 runs to 11 residues. Trimming removed 5 bases from V and 10 bases from J, with 9 bases in between. CDR3 sequence reads: CASSMNQEQFF. CDR3 DNA: TGTGCCAGCAGTATGAATCAGGAGCAGTTCTTC.

The chain couples TRBV5-6 to TRBJ2-7, with a weak D call TRBD2 (6 bases). CDR3 size: 13 residues. Germline loops: CDR1 SGHDT, CDR2 YYEEEE. Between the trimmed V and J ends, which lost 6 bases and 3 bases, there was a span of 13 bases. The CDR3 spells CASTEGRDYEQYF. The CDR3 DNA reads TGTGCCAGCACCGAAGGGCGGGACTACGAGCAGTACTTC.

This clone was recorded once. This rearrangement joins TRBV25-1 to TRBJ2-3; 7 nucleotides match TRBD2. The CDR3 is 14 amino acids. V was clipped by 3 bases and J by 6 bases; unmatched bases: 6. Germline V lookup: CDR1 MGHDK, CDR2 SYGVNS. CDR3 sequence reads: CASSEPGGADTQYF. CDR3 DNA: TGTGCCAGCAGTGAGCCGGGGGGTGCGGATACGCAGTATTTT.

The chain couples TRBV4-1 to TRBJ1-5; D might be TRBD1 (6 bases). This CDR3 comprises 14 residues. Trimming pared 5 bases from V and 2 bases from J, leaving 10 bases between. Germline V gene sequence: CDR1 MGHRA, CDR2 YSYEKL. The DNA of the CDR3 is TGCGCCAGCAGCTACAGGGTCGGCAATCAGCCCCAGCATTTT. Protein sequence: CASSYRVGNQPQHF.

This clone was found once. The J gene is TRBJ1-5, the V gene TRBV7-2; tentatively, D is TRBD1 (6 bases). The germline gives CDR1 SGHTA, CDR2 FQGNSA. V lost 5 bases, J lost 5 bases, and 10 bases lay in between. The CDR3 totals 13 residues. The DNA for the CDR3 is TGTGCCAGCAGCGAGTACAGGGATCAGCCCCAGCATTTT. Amino acid sequence: CASSEYRDQPQHF.

The chain uses TRBV3-1 (or the pseudogene TRBV3-2) and TRBJ2-7; perhaps TRBD1 as D (5 bases). Between the trimmed V and J ends, which lost 3 bases and 7 bases, there was a span of 19 bases. The CDR3 contains 15 residues. Germline CDR1 LGHDT, CDR2 YNNKEL (reference sequence). CDR3 loop: CASSHDNSRVWEQYF. CDR3 DNA: TGTGCCAGCAGCCATGACAATTCCAGGGTTTGGGAGCAGTACTTC.

The genes are TRBV9 and TRBJ1-3, with TRBD1 matching 7 bases. The CDR3 loop spans 16 amino acids. Germline CDR1 is SGDLS and CDR2 is YYNGEE. After removal of 3 bases from V and 0 bases from J, the junction contained 6 bases not matched to a gene. The CDR3 region is CASSDLQGHSGNTIYF. CDR3 nucleotide sequence: TGTGCCAGCAGCGACTTACAGGGGCACTCTGGAAACACCATATATTTT.

The genes are TRBV4-2 and TRBJ2-3; TRBD2 matches 10 bases. Germline V lookup: CDR1 LGHNA, CDR2 YNFKEQ. V dropped 0 bases and J dropped 5; count of bases not matched to a gene: 5. The CDR3 runs 16 residues. For the CDR3, the DNA is TGTGCCAGCAGCCAAGATGGGAGCGGGGGGGTAGATACGCAGTATTTT. Amino acid sequence: CASSQDGSGGVDTQYF.

Note on this clone: At one of its ends the junction is not consistent with the germline gene, which may arise from a read error. The gene calls are TRBV4-1 and TRBJ1-4; D ambiguous. The CDR3 is made up of 19 amino acids. The V gene's germline CDR1 is MGHRA and CDR2 YSYEKL. The chain's CDR3 is CDSSQVSGGWVSANEKLFF. CDR3 DNA sequence: TGCGACAGCAGCCAAGTATCGGGTGGGTGGGTGTCCGCTAATGAAAAACTGTTTTTT.

This clone was observed a handful of times. The CDR3 DNA reads as TGTGCCAGCAGATGGGGACGGGGGAATTCACCCCTCCACTTT. It is translated as CASRWGRGNSPLHF. The V and J genes are TRBV6-6 and TRBJ1-6; a weak D match, TRBD1 (5 bases). The V end lost 6 bases, the J end lost 7 bases, and 13 bases lay between the germline ends. CDR3 length equals 14 residues. Per germline, CDR1 MNHNY and CDR2 SVGAGI (reference sequence).

The genes are TRBV4-1 and TRBJ1-2; 7 bases are a match to TRBD1. The CDR3 runs to 15 residues. V was clipped by 4 bases and J by 1 base; unmatched bases: 6. In germline, CDR1 is MGHRA, CDR2 YSYEKL. Here the CDR3 DNA reads TGCGCCAGCAGCCCCTTTGGACAGGTTAACTATGGCTACACCTTC. Its translation is CASSPFGQVNYGYTF.

The rearrangement uses TRBV19 and TRBJ2-7, with D tentatively TRBD2 (5 bases). The germline V and J ends were trimmed by 1 base and 1 base, with 11 bases remaining between them. Germline CDR1 LNHDA, CDR2 SQIVND (reference sequence). The CDR3 spans 15 residues. This CDR3 is CASSIVNSGSYEQYF. CDR3 nucleotides: TGTGCCAGTAGTATAGTTAACTCGGGGTCCTACGAGCAGTACTTC.

The CDR3 nucleotides are TGCGCCAGCTCCCCAGGGGGCATAGCCGGGGAGCTGTTTTTT. It specifies CASSPGGIAGELFF. The chain couples TRBV5-1 to TRBJ2-2; 8 bases align to TRBD1. There are 14 residues in the CDR3. J lost 6 bases, V lost 7 bases, and 8 bases had no gene match. Looked up from germline, CDR1 is SGHRS and CDR2 is YFSETQ.

V is TRBV10-1 and J is TRBJ1-1; unclear D gene. CDR1 and CDR2 (germline): WNHNN, SYGVQD (reference sequence). Deletions cut 6 bases from V and 7 bases from J, with 21 bases between. This CDR3 region has 15 residues. This chain's CDR3 is CASSPLGGRKNEAFF. In nucleotides, the CDR3 is TGCGCCAGCAGCCCTCTGGGAGGGAGGAAAAATGAAGCTTTCTTT.

The chain couples TRBV19 to TRBJ2-1, with no clear D. The ends were cut back, 5 bases at V and 4 bases at J, with 9 bases in the middle. This CDR3 has 13 amino acids. Germline lookup yields CDR1 LNHDA and CDR2 SQIVND (reference sequence). The CDR3 nucleotides read TGTGCCAGTAGTCCGCATCTTTACAATGAGCAGTTCTTC. It is translated as CASSPHLYNEQFF.

The rearrangement joins TRBV10-3 to TRBJ2-7; maybe TRBD1 (6 bases). This CDR3 contains 13 residues. Germline V gene data show CDR1 as ENHRY and CDR2 as SYGVKD. Trimming took off 10 bases at V and 5 bases at J, with 18 bases between the two ends. The CDR3 region is CATAYRDFDEQYF. CDR3 coding DNA: TGTGCCACCGCATACAGGGATTTCGACGAGCAGTACTTC.